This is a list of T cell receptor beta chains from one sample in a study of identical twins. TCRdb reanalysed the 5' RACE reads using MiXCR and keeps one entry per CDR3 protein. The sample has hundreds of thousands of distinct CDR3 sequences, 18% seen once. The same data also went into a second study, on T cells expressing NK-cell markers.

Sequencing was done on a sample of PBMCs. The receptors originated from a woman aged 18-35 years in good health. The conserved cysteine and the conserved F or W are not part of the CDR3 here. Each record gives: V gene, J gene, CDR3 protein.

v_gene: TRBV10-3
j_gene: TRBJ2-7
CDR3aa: AISEPGQGFYEQY

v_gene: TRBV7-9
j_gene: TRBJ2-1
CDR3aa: ASSWVGGLSEQF

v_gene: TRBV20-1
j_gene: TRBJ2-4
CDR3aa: SASRGRLAKNIQY

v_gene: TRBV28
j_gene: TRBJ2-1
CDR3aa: ASNPAGTGSGNEQF

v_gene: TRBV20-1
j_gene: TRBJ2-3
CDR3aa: SARQQTDTQY

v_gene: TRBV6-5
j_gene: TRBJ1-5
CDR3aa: ASSSVDQPQH

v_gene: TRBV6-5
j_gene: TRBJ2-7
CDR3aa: ASSYRVNYEQY

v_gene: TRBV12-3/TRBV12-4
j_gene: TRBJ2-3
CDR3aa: ASRSASGSADTQY

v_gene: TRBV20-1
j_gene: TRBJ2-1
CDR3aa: SARGHYSSYNEQF

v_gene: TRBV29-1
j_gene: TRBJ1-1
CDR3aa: SAGPRGAF

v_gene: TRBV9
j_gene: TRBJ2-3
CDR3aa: ASSVVSADTQY